The sequence of this T cell receptor (beta chain) was determined in a study of cytomegalovirus exposure and HLA in healthy donors. Study outcomes and limitations: Among TCR sequences, most were rare, though some public TCRs appeared in many donors. According to the study, 160 or so TCR beta chains were cytomegalovirus-associated. The classifier reportedly diagnosed cytomegalovirus status with high sensitivity and specificity. The TCR clusters that emerged in the first cohort tended, a later analysis found, to co-occur in the 120 or so validation repertoires.

A note on this clone: Its antigen is as yet unknown.

Libraries were prepared by immunoSEQ multiplex PCR; TCRdb keeps only in-frame clonotypes and omits some of them. The sample yields around 70,000 clones, about nine tenths seen once. The TCR originated in a man between 18 and 35 years old in good health and CMV-seronegative. Sample: PBMCs.

The CDR3 reads CAIHGGYNEQFF. The CDR3 DNA is TGTGCCATCCACGGGGGGTACAATGAGCAGTTCTTC. This chain joins TRBV27 and TRBJ2-1, with TRBD2 identical over 7 bases. The trim removed 10 bases at V and 4 bases at J, leaving 4 bases unmatched. CDR1 is MNHEY and CDR2 is SMNVEV in the germline V gene (reference sequence). The CDR3 is 12 amino acids.